These 17 T cell receptor beta chains originate from one sample sequenced in a study of T-cell reconstitution after alpha-beta-depleted transplantation in children. Preparation of the TCRbeta library was carried out with unique molecular identifiers. TCRdb itself ran the PCR reads through MiXCR, one entry per CDR3 protein. Here the sample spans 440,000 or so distinct CDR3 sequences, over 40% being singletons. The specimen comprised PBMCs, sampled before TCRalphabeta/CD19-depleted stem cell transplant. The receptors were sampled from a girl aged 2 to 10 with aplastic anemia, due to receive a stem cell transplant.

This clonotype has a handful of counts. V and J are TRBV12-3 or TRBV12-4 and TRBJ2-7; D may be TRBD1 (6 bases). The CDR3 loop spans 11 amino acids. Trimming cost V 5 bases and J 7 bases, with 9 bases left between them. The CDR3 DNA sequence: TGTGCCAGCAGTCTAACAGGGGAGCAGTACTTC. Translation: CASSLTGEQYF.

This clonotype occurred many times. The chain has TRBV18 and TRBJ1-2, with TRBD1 matching 7 bases. The germline V gene has CDR1 KGHSH and CDR2 LQKENI. Trimming at V came to 5 bases and at J to 6 bases, leaving 3 bases not matched to a gene. This CDR3 region has 12 residues. DNA for the CDR3: TGTGCCAGCTCAACCGACAGGGATGGCTACACCTTC. Its protein is CASSTDRDGYTF.

CDR3 sequence (DNA): TGTGCCAGCAGCCCATCTACTAGCCGGGGCGAGCAGTACTTC. Protein: CASSPSTSRGEQYF. The rearrangement uses TRBV11-2 and TRBJ2-7; maybe TRBD2 (6 bases). Trimming removed 5 bases from V and 6 bases from J, with 17 bases in between. The CDR3 sequence is 14 residues long. Germline assignment: CDR1 SGHAT and CDR2 FQNNGV. Variable domain in full (rest from reference TRBV11-2 and TRBJ2-7): EAGVAQSPRYKIIEKRQSVAFWCNPISGHATLYWYQQILGQGPKLLIQFQNNGVVDDSQLPKDRFSAERLKGVDSTLKIQPAKLEDSAVYLCASSPSTSRGEQYFGPGTRLTVT.

V usage is TRBV12-3 or TRBV12-4 and J usage is TRBJ2-7; no clear D gene. The V gene lost 2 bases and the J gene lost 4 bases, with 12 bases spanning the gap. This CDR3 has 14 amino acids. CDR3 sequence (DNA): TGTGCCAGCAGTTTAAGGCGTTATGGGTACGAGCAGTACTTC. It translates to CASSLRRYGYEQYF.

J is TRBJ1-1 and V is TRBV6-8; TRBD1 matches 7 bases. The CDR3 is 17 residues long. The germline V gene encodes CDR1 MNHGY and CDR2 SAAAGT. The trim removed 8 bases at V and 2 bases at J, leaving 17 bases unmatched. CDR3 residues: CASLQGPPRGANTEAFF. The CDR3 DNA reads TGTGCCAGCCTACAGGGGCCGCCTAGGGGGGCTAACACTGAAGCTTTCTTT.

The chain links TRBV20-1 to TRBJ1-2, with D perhaps matching TRBD1 (5 bases). The CDR3 spans 15 residues. Trimming took off 3 bases at V and 7 bases at J, with 21 bases between the two ends. Germline CDR1 and CDR2: DFQATT and SNEGSKA (reference sequence). CDR3 in amino acids: CSASDGGVGYGGYTF. The CDR3 nucleotides are TGCAGTGCTAGTGATGGGGGAGTCGGGTATGGTGGCTACACCTTC.

V gene TRBV3-1 combines with J gene TRBJ1-2; possibly TRBD1 for D (5 bases). In germline, CDR1 is LGHDT, CDR2 YNNKEL (reference sequence). Between the trimmed V and J ends, which lost 8 bases and 6 bases, there was a span of 13 bases. The CDR3 runs 12 residues. CDR3 coding DNA: TGTGCCAGCGCGGGGACGGTCGATGGCTACACCTTC. Its protein product is CASAGTVDGYTF.

This clonotype came up once. The chain links TRBV6-5 to TRBJ2-5; D uncertain. The CDR3 is 15 residues long. Germline loops: CDR1 MNHEY, CDR2 SVGAGI. Trimming removed 2 bases at V and 1 base at J, with 11 bases between. CDR3 protein: CASSYLGNIQETQYF. In nucleotides, the CDR3 is TGTGCCAGCAGTTACCTAGGGAACATCCAAGAGACCCAGTACTTC.

In this sample, this clonotype turned up a few times. This chain connects TRBV20-1 to TRBJ1-2, with D perhaps TRBD1 (5 bases). The CDR3 is 12 residues long. V was pared by 6 bases and J by 6 bases, with 14 bases between. Germline CDR1 DFQATT, CDR2 SNEGSKA (reference sequence). The CDR3 sequence is CSAPGAGNGYTF. In DNA form, the CDR3 reads TGCAGTGCCCCCGGGGCAGGGAATGGCTACACCTTC.

This clonotype was picked up many times. The V call is TRBV5-1, the J call TRBJ1-1, with D maybe TRBD1 (5 bases). The CDR3 is made up of 15 amino acids. V lost 0 bases to trimming and J lost 1 base, with 10 bases between them. The germline V gene has CDR1 SGHRS and CDR2 YFSETQ. The CDR3 region has the DNA TGCGCCAGCAGCTTGGCCCCGGGGGGGAACACTGAAGCTTTCTTT. This encodes CASSLAPGGNTEAFF.

The J gene is TRBJ2-1, the V gene TRBV5-1; 8 bases align to TRBD2. CDR1 is SGHRS and CDR2 is YFSETQ in the germline V gene. Trimming at V came to 3 bases and at J to 3 bases, leaving 8 bases not matched to a gene. The length of the CDR3 is 16 residues. The DNA of the CDR3 is TGCGCCAGCAGCTGGACTAGCTTAGTCCACTACAATGAGCAGTTCTTC. Translated, it gives CASSWTSLVHYNEQFF. The full variable domain, rest sourced from reference TRBV5-1 and TRBJ2-1, is KAGVTQTPRYLIKTRGQQVTLSCSPISGHRSVSWYQQTPGQGLQFLFEYFSETQRNKGNFPGRFSGRQFSNSRSEMNVSTLELGDSALYLCASSWTSLVHYNEQFFGPGTRLTVL.

V and J are TRBV11-2 and TRBJ1-4; D is unresolved. The V and J ends lost 5 bases and 0 bases respectively, with 13 bases between them. The germline V gene encodes CDR1 SGHAT and CDR2 FQNNGV. CDR3 size: 16 residues. This CDR3 is CASSATARATNEKLFF. The CDR3 DNA sequence: TGTGCCAGCAGCGCTACCGCAAGGGCAACTAATGAAAAACTGTTTTTT.

The chain couples TRBV7-3 to TRBJ2-3; possibly TRBD2 for D (6 bases). Germline assignment: CDR1 SGHTA and CDR2 FQGTGA. Trimming pared 2 bases from V and 0 bases from J, leaving 18 bases between. This CDR3 comprises 18 residues. DNA for the CDR3: TGTGCCAGCAGCTTATGGGTCGGAGCGGGCCGTAGCACAGATACGCAGTATTTT. Translation gives CASSLWVGAGRSTDTQYF. Complete variable domain (other parts from reference TRBV7-3 and TRBJ2-3): GAGVSQTPSNKVTEKGKYVELRCDPISGHTALYWYRQSLGQGPEFLIYFQGTGAADDSGLPNDRFFAVRPEGSVSTLKIQRTERGDSAVYLCASSLWVGAGRSTDTQYFGPGTRLTVL.

V and J are TRBV12-3 or TRBV12-4 and TRBJ2-1; 12 nucleotides match TRBD2. V lost 6 bases, J lost 9 bases, and 9 bases stayed unmatched. The CDR3 is 15 amino acids. The CDR3 protein is CASSPSSGGVREQFF. In DNA, the CDR3 is TGTGCCAGCAGCCCCTCTAGCGGGGGGGTTCGTGAGCAGTTCTTC.

The gene calls are TRBV20-1 and TRBJ1-5; D is perhaps TRBD1 (6 bases). Germline V gives CDR1 DFQATT, CDR2 SNEGSKA (reference sequence). The CDR3 has 16 residues. V lost 6 bases and J lost 3, with 21 bases in between. The chain's CDR3 is CSANEGGLRDNQPQHF. CDR3 nucleotides: TGCAGTGCCAACGAGGGGGGGTTGAGGGACAATCAGCCCCAGCATTTT.

This clonotype was detected ten times or more. The chain has TRBV15 and TRBJ2-1, with TRBD1 matching over 8 bases. J gave up 8 bases and V 1 base, and 7 bases lay outside the gene matches. This CDR3 is 15 amino acids long. Germline CDR1 is LNHNV and CDR2 is YYDKDF (reference sequence). Here the CDR3 DNA reads TGTGCCACCAGCAGAGCCCGGACAGGGTGGCATGAGCAGTTCTTC. Its translation is CATSRARTGWHEQFF.

J is TRBJ2-3 and V is TRBV7-3; 13 positions match TRBD2. The CDR3 is made up of 16 amino acids. Germline values: CDR1 SGHTA, CDR2 FQGTGA. The ends lost 5 bases at V and 8 bases at J; junction bases unmatched: 10. The CDR3 sequence: CASSETSGGVQSTQYF. The CDR3 DNA follows: TGTGCCAGCAGCGAAACTAGCGGGGGGGTCCAGTCTACGCAGTATTTT. Combining the CDR3 with reference TRBV7-3 and TRBJ2-3 gives the whole variable domain GAGVSQTPSNKVTEKGKYVELRCDPISGHTALYWYRQSLGQGPEFLIYFQGTGAADDSGLPNDRFFAVRPEGSVSTLKIQRTERGDSAVYLCASSETSGGVQSTQYFGPGTRLTVL.